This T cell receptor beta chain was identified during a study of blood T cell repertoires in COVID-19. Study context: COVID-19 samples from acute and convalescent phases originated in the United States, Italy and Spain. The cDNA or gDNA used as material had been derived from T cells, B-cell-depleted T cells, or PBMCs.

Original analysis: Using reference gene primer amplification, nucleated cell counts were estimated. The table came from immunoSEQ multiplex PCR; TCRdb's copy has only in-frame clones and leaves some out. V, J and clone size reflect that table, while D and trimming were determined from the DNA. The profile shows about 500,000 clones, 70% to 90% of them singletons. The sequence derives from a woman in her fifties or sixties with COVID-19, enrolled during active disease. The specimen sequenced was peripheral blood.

CDR3 sequence: CASSIAVGGYGYTF. The CDR3 nucleotides read TGTGCCAGTAGTATCGCCGTCGGGGGGTATGGCTACACCTTC. This sequence joins TRBV19 and TRBJ1-2, with D possibly being TRBD1 (5 bases). Trimming stripped 3 bases from V and 5 bases from J, with 13 bases between. Per germline, CDR1 LNHDA and CDR2 SQIVND (reference sequence). The CDR3 length is 14 residues.